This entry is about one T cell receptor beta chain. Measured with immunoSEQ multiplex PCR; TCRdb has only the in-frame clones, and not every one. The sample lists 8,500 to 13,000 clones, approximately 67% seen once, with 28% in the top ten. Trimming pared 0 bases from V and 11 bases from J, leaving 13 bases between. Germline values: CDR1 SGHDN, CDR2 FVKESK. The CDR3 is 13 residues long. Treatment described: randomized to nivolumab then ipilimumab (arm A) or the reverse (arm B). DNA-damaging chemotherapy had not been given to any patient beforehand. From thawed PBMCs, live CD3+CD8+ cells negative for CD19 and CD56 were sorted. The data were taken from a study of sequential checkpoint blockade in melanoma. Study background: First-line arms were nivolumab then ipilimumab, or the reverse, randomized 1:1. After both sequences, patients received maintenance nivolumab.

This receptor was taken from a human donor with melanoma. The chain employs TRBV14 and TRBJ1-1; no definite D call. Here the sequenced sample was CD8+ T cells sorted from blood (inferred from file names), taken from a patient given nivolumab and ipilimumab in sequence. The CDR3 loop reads CASSQDFIWRAFF. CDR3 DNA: TGTGCCAGCAGCCAAGATTTCATATGGAGGGCTTTCTTT.